The entry that follows covers one TCR beta chain sequence. The sample belongs to a study of blood T cell repertoires in COVID-19. For the study at large: Samples taken during acute and convalescent COVID-19 were collected in the United States, Italy and Spain.

The V end lost 1 base, the J end lost 6 bases, and 12 bases lay between the germline ends. Germline V gene sequence: CDR1 LGHNA, CDR2 YNFKEQ. CDR3 length: 14 residues. Data came from immunoSEQ multiplex PCR; TCRdb stores just in-frame clones and leaves some out. Among about 230,000 clones listed, 65% to 85% were seen once. The chain employs TRBV4-2 and TRBJ1-1; D is undetermined. The material sequenced was peripheral blood. This receptor was identified in a man in his forties with acute or convalescent COVID-19. CDR3 DNA sequence: TGTGCCAGCAGCCAAGTTCACAACGGGGCTGAAGCTTTCTTT. Its translation is CASSQVHNGAEAFF.